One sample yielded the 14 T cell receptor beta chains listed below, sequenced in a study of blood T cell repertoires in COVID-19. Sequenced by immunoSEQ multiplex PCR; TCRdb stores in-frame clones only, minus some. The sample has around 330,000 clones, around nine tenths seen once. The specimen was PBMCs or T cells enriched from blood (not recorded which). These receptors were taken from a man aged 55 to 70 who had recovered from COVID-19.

The CDR3 bases are TGTGCCAGTAGTATCGGCAGGAGGACCTACAATGAGCAGTTCTTC. As protein: CASSIGRRTYNEQFF. The V call is TRBV19, the J call TRBJ2-1; D perhaps matches TRBD2 (5 bases). CDR3 length: 15 residues. The germline gives CDR1 LNHDA, CDR2 SQIVND (reference sequence). Trimming took off 3 bases at V and 2 bases at J, with 11 bases between the two ends.

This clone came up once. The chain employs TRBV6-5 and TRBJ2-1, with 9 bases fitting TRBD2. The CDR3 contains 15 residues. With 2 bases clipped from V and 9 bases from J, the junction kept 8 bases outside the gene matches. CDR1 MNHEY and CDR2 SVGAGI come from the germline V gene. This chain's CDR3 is CASSYVRGGLGEQFF. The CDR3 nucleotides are TGTGCCAGCAGTTACGTGCGGGGGGGCCTTGGTGAGCAGTTCTTC.

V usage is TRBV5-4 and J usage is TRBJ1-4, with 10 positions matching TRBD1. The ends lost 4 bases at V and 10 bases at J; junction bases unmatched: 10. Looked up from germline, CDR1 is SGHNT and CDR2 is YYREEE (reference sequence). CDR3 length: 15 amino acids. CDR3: CASSDRQGAPAKLFF. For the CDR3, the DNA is TGTGCCAGCAGCGACCGACAGGGGGCGCCTGCAAAACTGTTTTTT.

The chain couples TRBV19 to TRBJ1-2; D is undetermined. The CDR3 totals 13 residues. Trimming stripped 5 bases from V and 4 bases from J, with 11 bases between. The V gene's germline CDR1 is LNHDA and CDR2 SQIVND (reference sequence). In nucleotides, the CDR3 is TGTGCCAGTAGTGGAGACTTAGGCTATGGCTACACCTTC. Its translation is CASSGDLGYGYTF.

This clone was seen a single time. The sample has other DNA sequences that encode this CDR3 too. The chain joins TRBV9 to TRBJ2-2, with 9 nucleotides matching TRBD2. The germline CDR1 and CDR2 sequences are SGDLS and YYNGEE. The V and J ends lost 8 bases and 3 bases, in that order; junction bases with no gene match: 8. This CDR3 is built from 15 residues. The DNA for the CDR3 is TGTGCCAGTCGTCGCGGGGGGGCTTACACCGGGGAGCTGTTTTTT. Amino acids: CASRRGGAYTGELFF.

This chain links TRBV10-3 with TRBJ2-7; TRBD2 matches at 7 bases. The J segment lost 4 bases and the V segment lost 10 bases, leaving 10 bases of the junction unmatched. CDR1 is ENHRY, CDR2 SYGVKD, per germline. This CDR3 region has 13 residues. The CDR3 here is CASGAGEKYEQYF. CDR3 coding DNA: TGTGCCAGCGGGGCGGGGGAGAAATACGAGCAGTACTTC.

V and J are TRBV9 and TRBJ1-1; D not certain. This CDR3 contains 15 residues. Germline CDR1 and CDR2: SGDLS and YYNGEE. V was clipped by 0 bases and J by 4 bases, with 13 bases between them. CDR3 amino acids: CASSVVGDVGTEAFF. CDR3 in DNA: TGTGCCAGCAGCGTAGTCGGGGATGTTGGCACTGAAGCTTTCTTT.

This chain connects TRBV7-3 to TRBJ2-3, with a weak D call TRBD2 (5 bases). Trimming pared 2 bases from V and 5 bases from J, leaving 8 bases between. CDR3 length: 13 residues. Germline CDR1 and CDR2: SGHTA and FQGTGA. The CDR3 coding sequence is TGTGCCAGCAGCTTAGCCGGGGTAGATACGCAGTATTTT. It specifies CASSLAGVDTQYF. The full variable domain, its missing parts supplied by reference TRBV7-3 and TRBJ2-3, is GAGVSQTPSNKVTEKGKYVELRCDPISGHTALYWYRQSLGQGPEFLIYFQGTGAADDSGLPNDRFFAVRPEGSVSTLKIQRTERGDSAVYLCASSLAGVDTQYFGPGTRLTVL.

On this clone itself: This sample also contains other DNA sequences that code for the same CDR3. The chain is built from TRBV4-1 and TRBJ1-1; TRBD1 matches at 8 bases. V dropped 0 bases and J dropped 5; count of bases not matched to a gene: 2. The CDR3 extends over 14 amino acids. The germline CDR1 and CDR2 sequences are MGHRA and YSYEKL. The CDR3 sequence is CASSQEDRATEAFF. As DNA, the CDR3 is TGCGCCAGCAGCCAAGAGGACAGGGCAACTGAAGCTTTCTTT.

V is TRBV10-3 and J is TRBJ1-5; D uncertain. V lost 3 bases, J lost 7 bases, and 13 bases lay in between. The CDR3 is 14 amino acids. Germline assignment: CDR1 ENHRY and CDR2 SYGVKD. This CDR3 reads CAISDETVGQPQHF. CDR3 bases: TGTGCCATCAGTGATGAAACAGTCGGACAGCCCCAGCATTTT.

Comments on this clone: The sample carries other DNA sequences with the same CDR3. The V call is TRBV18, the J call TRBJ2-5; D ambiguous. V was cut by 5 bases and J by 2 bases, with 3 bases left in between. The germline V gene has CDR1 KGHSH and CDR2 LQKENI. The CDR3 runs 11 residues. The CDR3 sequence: CASSSQETQYF. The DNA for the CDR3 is TGTGCCAGCTCATCTCAAGAGACCCAGTACTTC.

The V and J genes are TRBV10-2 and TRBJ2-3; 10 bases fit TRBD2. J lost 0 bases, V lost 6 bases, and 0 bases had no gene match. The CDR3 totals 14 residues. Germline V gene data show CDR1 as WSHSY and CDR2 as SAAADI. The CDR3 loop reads CASRLAGSTDTQYF. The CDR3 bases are TGCGCCAGCAGACTAGCGGGGAGCACAGATACGCAGTATTTT.

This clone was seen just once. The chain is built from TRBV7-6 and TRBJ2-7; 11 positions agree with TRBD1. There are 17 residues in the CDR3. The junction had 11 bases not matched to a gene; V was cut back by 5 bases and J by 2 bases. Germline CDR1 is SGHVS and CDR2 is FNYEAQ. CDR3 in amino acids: CASSAAGTGGPTYEQYF. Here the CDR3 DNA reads TGTGCCAGCAGCGCAGCCGGGACAGGGGGTCCCACCTACGAGCAGTACTTC. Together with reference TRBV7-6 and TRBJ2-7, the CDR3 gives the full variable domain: GAGVSQSPRYKVTKRGQDVALRCDPISGHVSLYWYRQALGQGPEFLTYFNYEAQQDKSGLPNDRFSAERPEGSISTLTIQRTEQRDSAMYRCASSAAGTGGPTYEQYFGPGTRLTVT.

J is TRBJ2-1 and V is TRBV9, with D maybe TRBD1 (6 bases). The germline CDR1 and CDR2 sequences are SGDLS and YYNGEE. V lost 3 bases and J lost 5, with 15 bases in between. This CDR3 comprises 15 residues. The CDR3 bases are TGTGCCAGCAGCGACCCGGGACATAACCACAATGAGCAGTTCTTC. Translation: CASSDPGHNHNEQFF.